Presented here are 19 T cell receptor beta chains from one specimen sequenced in a study of cytomegalovirus exposure and HLA in healthy donors. PCR primers comprised 60 Vbeta and 13 Jbeta primers. Clones were read by immunoSEQ multiplex PCR, and TCRdb kept only the in-frame ones, dropping some. The sample gives roughly 170,000 clones, roughly 85% of which show up once; roughly 1.3% is in the top ten. Sequences were obtained from PBMCs. The receptors were sampled from a man aged 30-40 years in good health and CMV-seronegative.

This clone was recorded a few times. The V and J genes are TRBV27 and TRBJ2-1; 9 nucleotides agree with TRBD2. The V gene end was trimmed by 5 bases and the J gene end by 9 bases; junction bases not matched to a gene: 14. The CDR3 totals 16 residues. Germline V lookup: CDR1 MNHEY, CDR2 SMNVEV (reference sequence). The CDR3 sequence: CASSLAGERGAGEQFF. CDR3 nucleotides: TGTGCCAGCAGTCTCGCGGGGGAGCGGGGGGCCGGTGAGCAGTTCTTC.

The chain couples TRBV19 to TRBJ2-1, with TRBD2 matching over 14 bases. V lost 4 bases, J lost 8 bases, and 16 bases stayed unmatched. The V gene's germline CDR1 is LNHDA and CDR2 SQIVND (reference sequence). The CDR3 is 19 residues long. CDR3 bases: TGTGCCAGTAGTAGGCAGAAAGGACTAGCGGGGGGCCCCTTCGATGAGCAGTTCTTC. Its protein is CASSRQKGLAGGPFDEQFF.

The V gene is TRBV30, the J gene TRBJ2-7; possibly TRBD1 for D (5 bases). Trimming stripped 1 base from V and 9 bases from J, with 10 bases between. Germline V gives CDR1 GTSNPN, CDR2 SVGIG (reference sequence). The CDR3 sequence is 11 residues long. The CDR3 nucleotides read TGTGCCTGGAGTGGGGGCGCAGGGCAGTACTTC. This encodes CAWSGGAGQYF.

The chain uses TRBV11-2 and TRBJ2-1; TRBD2 aligns across 9 bases. This CDR3 is built from 13 residues. The germline CDR1 and CDR2 sequences are SGHAT and FQNNGV. Trimming at V came to 1 base and at J to 14 bases, leaving 6 bases not matched to a gene. The CDR3 DNA reads TGTGCCAGCAGCTTAGTCCTAGCGGGATCGGAGTTCTTC. Protein: CASSLVLAGSEFF.

The chain has TRBV30 and TRBJ1-5; 7 bases fit TRBD1. The germline V gene has CDR1 GTSNPN and CDR2 SVGIG (reference sequence). V shed 2 bases, J shed 5 bases, and the junction held 6 bases outside the gene matches. The CDR3 loop spans 14 amino acids. In DNA, the CDR3 is TGTGCCTGGAGTATGACAGGGAGGTATCAGCCCCAGCATTTT. It translates to CAWSMTGRYQPQHF.

The genes are TRBV2 and TRBJ2-7, with TRBD1 matching 8 bases. Germline V gene data show CDR1 as SNHLY and CDR2 as FYNNEI. The V gene end was trimmed by 6 bases and the J gene end by 1 base; junction bases not matched to a gene: 8. The CDR3 has 15 amino acids. The CDR3 DNA is TGTGCCAGCAGGTCATTACAGGGGGGATCCTACGAGCAGTACTTC. Translated: CASRSLQGGSYEQYF.

This clone was seen once. CDR3 sequence: CASSGGGFAYEQYF. In DNA, the CDR3 is TGCGCCAGCAGCGGGGGAGGCTTTGCCTACGAGCAGTACTTC. The chain links TRBV5-1 to TRBJ2-7, with a weak D call TRBD2 (6 bases). The V and J ends lost 4 bases and 2 bases respectively, with 13 bases between them. The CDR3 consists of 14 residues. Germline V gene data show CDR1 as SGHRS and CDR2 as YFSETQ.

This clone was counted only a few times. The chain combines TRBV7-3 with TRBJ2-3; D ambiguous. CDR3 length: 15 residues. In germline, CDR1 is SGHTA, CDR2 FQGTGA. The germline V and J ends were trimmed by 8 bases and 0 bases, with 15 bases remaining between them. DNA of the CDR3: TGTGCCAGCGCCTCGGGTGTTGCTAGCACAGATACGCAGTATTTT. Protein product: CASASGVASTDTQYF.

This clone was seen a handful of times. The J gene is TRBJ1-5, the V gene TRBV6-6; TRBD1 might be the D (5 bases). The germline V gene encodes CDR1 MNHNY and CDR2 SVGAGI (reference sequence). V was clipped by 5 bases and J by 2 bases, with 13 bases between them. The CDR3 is made up of 15 amino acids. The CDR3 region has the DNA TGTGCCAGCAGTCCCCAGGTACAGGGCAATCAGCCCCAGCATTTT. Translated, it gives CASSPQVQGNQPQHF.

CDR3 nucleotide sequence: TGTGCCAGCAGCTTAGTTTCTGGGGAGCTGTTTTTT. It translates to CASSLVSGELFF. This chain links TRBV13 with TRBJ2-2; D call uncertain. CDR3 length: 12 amino acids. Germline CDR1 PRHDT, CDR2 FYEKMQ (reference sequence). V shed 1 base and J shed 8 bases, with 5 bases lying between them.

The chain uses TRBV9 and TRBJ1-5; D not certain. The V gene lost 3 bases and the J gene lost 0 bases, with 4 bases spanning the gap. The germline V gene has CDR1 SGDLS and CDR2 YYNGEE. The CDR3 length is 13 residues. The CDR3: CASSAGSNQPQHF. As DNA, the CDR3 is TGTGCCAGCAGCGCCGGTAGCAATCAGCCCCAGCATTTT.

The rearrangement joins TRBV28 to TRBJ2-3, with a weak D call TRBD2 (6 bases). Trimming cost V 4 bases and J 0 bases, with 17 bases left between them. CDR1 is MDHEN, CDR2 SYDVKM, per germline. The CDR3 length is 17 residues. The CDR3: CASSWTPPGTSTDTQYF. The CDR3 nucleotides are TGTGCCAGCAGTTGGACTCCACCGGGGACTAGCACAGATACGCAGTATTTT.

The rearrangement joins TRBV30 to TRBJ2-1; TRBD2 matches 7 bases. This CDR3 comprises 14 residues. Germline CDR1 reads GTSNPN; CDR2 reads SVGIG (reference sequence). V shed 4 bases and J 4 bases; nucleotides not matched to a gene: 7. The CDR3 DNA follows: TGTGCCTGGAATGATGATAGCGGGTACAATGAGCAGTTCTTC. Translated, it gives CAWNDDSGYNEQFF.

This clone was detected only a few times. The chain uses TRBV27 and TRBJ1-2; the D gene is possibly TRBD1 (6 bases). This CDR3 region has 13 residues. Germline V lookup: CDR1 MNHEY, CDR2 SMNVEV (reference sequence). Deletions cut 8 bases from V and 6 bases from J, with 16 bases between. CDR3 region: CASRGGAVNGYTF. CDR3 nucleotides: TGTGCCAGCCGGGGGGGGGCCGTCAATGGCTACACCTTC.

The CDR3 DNA is TGTGCCATCAGGCCTGGGACAGGGAACTACGAGCAGTACTTC. This encodes CAIRPGTGNYEQYF. The chain recombines TRBV10-3 with TRBJ2-7; 9 bases map to TRBD1. J was trimmed by 3 bases and V by 6 bases; bases with no gene match: 6. The CDR3 totals 14 residues. Germline V lookup: CDR1 ENHRY, CDR2 SYGVKD.

The V and J genes are TRBV5-6 and TRBJ1-1, with 9 nucleotides matching TRBD1. This CDR3 comprises 16 residues. The J segment lost 0 bases and the V segment lost 9 bases, leaving 12 bases of the junction unmatched. Germline V gene sequence: CDR1 SGHDT, CDR2 YYEEEE. Here the CDR3 DNA reads TGTGCCACCACGTGGACAGGGGAGGGTGTGAACACTGAAGCTTTCTTT. Its protein product is CATTWTGEGVNTEAFF.

This sequence joins TRBV6-6 and TRBJ2-7, with 11 nucleotides matching TRBD1. V was clipped by 2 bases and J by 6 bases; unmatched bases: 6. This CDR3 is 15 amino acids long. In germline, CDR1 is MNHNY, CDR2 SVGAGI (reference sequence). The CDR3 region is CASSYPGGTGGEQYF. CDR3 in DNA: TGTGCCAGCAGTTACCCGGGCGGGACAGGGGGCGAGCAGTACTTC.

The rearrangement links TRBV6-5 to TRBJ1-5; 7 bases line up with TRBD1. The junction had 7 bases not matched to a gene; V was cut back by 5 bases and J by 6 bases. Germline V gene data show CDR1 as MNHEY and CDR2 as SVGAGI. The CDR3 loop spans 14 amino acids. The CDR3 protein is CASSDRAFIQPQHF. The CDR3 nucleotides read TGTGCCAGCAGTGACAGGGCGTTTATTCAGCCCCAGCATTTT.

V gene TRBV5-1 combines with J gene TRBJ2-2; TRBD2 matches 8 bases. Germline-derived CDR1 and CDR2 are SGHRS and YFSETQ. After removal of 3 bases from V and 4 bases from J, the junction contained 5 bases not matched to a gene. The CDR3 consists of 15 residues. Here the CDR3 reads CASSWTGTSTGELFF. The DNA of the CDR3 is TGCGCCAGCAGCTGGACCGGGACTAGCACCGGGGAGCTGTTTTTT.